A single sample gave rise to the 32 T cell receptor beta chains below, sequenced in a study of naive and memory T cell subsets. Study-level results: A few larger clonotypes appeared in naive repertoires, especially CD8, possibly memory cells re-expressing CD45RA.

The beta constant-region primer was an equimolar mix of two oligonucleotides covering TRBC1 and TRBC2. Four rounds of PCR amplified the ligated cDNA using nested alpha and beta constant-region primers plus SP2. MiXCR was run by TCRdb on the UMI-ligation and nested PCR reads, yielding one entry per CDR3 protein. Of over 110,000 distinct CDR3 sequences listed, around 21% are singletons. What these receptors recognize is not known. The sequenced sample consisted of naive CD8+ T cells from blood. These receptors were collected from a human donor in good health.

The sample holds a few counts of this clonotype. The chain has TRBV20-1 and TRBJ1-6; no clear D. This CDR3 is built from 16 residues. V was clipped by 6 bases and J by 3 bases, with 18 bases between them. The germline V gene encodes CDR1 DFQATT and CDR2 SNEGSKA (reference sequence). CDR3 coding DNA: TGCAGTGCCCCGCTAGTCAGTGGGCTCTATAATTCACCCCTCCACTTT. Translation gives CSAPLVSGLYNSPLHF.

The chain combines TRBV11-2 with TRBJ2-2; D is undetermined. Germline CDR1 and CDR2: SGHAT and FQNNGV. The CDR3 runs 17 residues. V shed 3 bases and J shed 4 bases, with 18 bases lying between them. CDR3 bases: TGTGCCAGCAGCTTGAAGTTGCAGGATATAACCACCGGGGAGCTGTTTTTT. As protein: CASSLKLQDITTGELFF. Filled out from reference TRBV11-2 and TRBJ2-2, the complete variable domain reads EAGVAQSPRYKIIEKRQSVAFWCNPISGHATLYWYQQILGQGPKLLIQFQNNGVVDDSQLPKDRFSAERLKGVDSTLKIQPAKLEDSAVYLCASSLKLQDITTGELFFGEGSRLTVL.

The V call is TRBV6-5, the J call TRBJ2-1; 7 positions match TRBD1. The CDR3 runs 15 residues. The trim removed 0 bases at V and 5 bases at J, leaving 4 bases unmatched. The germline CDR1 and CDR2 sequences are MNHEY and SVGAGI. The CDR3 bases are TGTGCCAGCAGTTACTCTGACAGGGCCCACAATGAGCAGTTCTTC. It specifies CASSYSDRAHNEQFF.

This clonotype was observed once. J is TRBJ2-7 and V is TRBV29-1, with 7 bases aligning to TRBD1. This CDR3 has 14 residues. V was clipped by 4 bases and J by 0 bases; unmatched bases: 6. Germline loops: CDR1 SQVTM, CDR2 ANQGSEA. The CDR3 region has the DNA TGCAGCGTTGGCAAACAGGGGAGCTCCTACGAGCAGTACTTC. Protein product: CSVGKQGSSYEQYF.

This rearrangement joins TRBV2 to TRBJ1-2; D is perhaps TRBD1 (5 bases). V was shortened by 5 bases and J by 8 bases, with 12 bases between the two germline ends. Germline V lookup: CDR1 SNHLY, CDR2 FYNNEI. The CDR3 spans 12 residues. The CDR3: CASSLRGIGYTF. CDR3 bases: TGTGCCAGCAGTTTAAGGGGCATCGGCTACACCTTC.

This clonotype has a handful of counts. The V and J genes are TRBV6-5 and TRBJ2-5; D is possibly TRBD1 (6 bases). Germline V gives CDR1 MNHEY, CDR2 SVGAGI. V lost 7 bases, J lost 7 bases, and 25 bases lay in between. This CDR3 spans 16 amino acids. CDR3 sequence (DNA): TGTGCCAGCACTGGCGGAGAGGACAGACTGGAAGCGACCCAGTACTTC. Amino acid sequence: CASTGGEDRLEATQYF.

This clonotype appeared many times. The chain uses TRBV12-3 or TRBV12-4 and TRBJ2-1, with D uncertain. The CDR3 covers 14 residues. Trimming took off 3 bases at V and 1 base at J, with 7 bases between the two ends. This chain's CDR3 is CASSFQLSYNEQFF. CDR3 DNA sequence: TGTGCCAGCAGTTTCCAGCTTTCCTACAATGAGCAGTTCTTC.

V and J are TRBV2 and TRBJ1-1; 8 nucleotides match TRBD1. V was clipped by 5 bases and J by 4 bases; unmatched bases: 12. This CDR3 comprises 16 residues. CDR1 is SNHLY and CDR2 is FYNNEI in the germline V gene. The CDR3: CASSYTLGQGATEAFF. For the CDR3, the DNA is TGTGCCAGCAGTTACACTTTAGGACAGGGTGCCACTGAAGCTTTCTTT.

The V and J genes are TRBV25-1 and TRBJ2-1; TRBD2 agrees at 7 bases. V lost 4 bases to trimming and J lost 5 bases; unmatched junction nucleotides: 14. CDR3 length: 17 residues. Germline CDR1 is MGHDK and CDR2 is SYGVNS. The chain's CDR3 is CASSAEWGREGHNEQFF. CDR3 in DNA: TGTGCCAGCAGTGCAGAGTGGGGGAGGGAGGGTCACAATGAGCAGTTCTTC. Full variable domain (outside the CDR3, taken from reference TRBV25-1 and TRBJ2-1): EADIYQTPRYLVIGTGKKITLECSQTMGHDKMYWYQQDPGMELHLIHYSYGVNSTEKGDLSSESTVSRIRTEHFPLTLESARPSHTSQYLCASSAEWGREGHNEQFFGPGTRLTVL.

This sequence joins TRBV12-3 or TRBV12-4 and TRBJ2-1, with D possibly called TRBD1 or TRBD2 (5 bases each). V was shortened by 5 bases and J by 1 base, with 12 bases between the two germline ends. The CDR3 sequence is 15 residues long. The CDR3: CASSPGTGSYNEQFF. CDR3 in DNA: TGTGCCAGCAGTCCCGGGACGGGGTCCTACAATGAGCAGTTCTTC.

This chain uses TRBV28 with TRBJ2-7; D uncertain. The CDR3 sequence is 13 residues long. The germline gives CDR1 MDHEN, CDR2 SYDVKM. V was trimmed by 5 bases and J by 4 bases, leaving 12 bases between them. The CDR3 region has the DNA TGTGCCAGCAGTCTGGAGATTGAATACGAGCAGTACTTC. It encodes CASSLEIEYEQYF.

The V gene is TRBV19, the J gene TRBJ2-7; either TRBD1 or TRBD2 may fit D (5 bases each). The CDR3 is 13 amino acids. Trimming took 6 bases from V and 7 from J, leaving 16 bases between them. Germline loops: CDR1 LNHDA, CDR2 SQIVND (reference sequence). CDR3 sequence reads: CASSGDVLREQYF. CDR3 DNA: TGTGCCAGTAGCGGGGACGTCTTAAGGGAGCAGTACTTC.

This chain connects TRBV10-3 to TRBJ2-3; 9 positions agree with TRBD1. The junction had 10 bases not matched to a gene; V was cut back by 2 bases and J by 4 bases. CDR3 length: 17 amino acids. The V gene's germline CDR1 is ENHRY and CDR2 SYGVKD. CDR3 sequence: CAISETGTGNEADTQYF. For the CDR3, the DNA is TGTGCCATCAGTGAGACGGGGACAGGGAACGAGGCAGATACGCAGTATTTT.

The chain joins TRBV11-2 to TRBJ2-1, with a possible D match to TRBD2 (5 bases). The CDR3 is 15 residues long. Trimming took off 5 bases at V and 3 bases at J, with 14 bases between the two ends. Germline V gene data show CDR1 as SGHAT and CDR2 as FQNNGV. CDR3: CASSPDYPNYNEQFF. The CDR3 region has the DNA TGTGCCAGCAGCCCTGACTACCCAAACTACAATGAGCAGTTCTTC.

This clonotype was counted a few times. The chain is built from TRBV27 and TRBJ2-7; D assignment may be TRBD1 or TRBD2 (6 bases each). CDR3 length: 14 residues. Deletions cut 5 bases from V and 2 bases from J, with 13 bases between. Per the germline V gene, CDR1 is MNHEY and CDR2 is SMNVEV (reference sequence). The CDR3 loop is CASSPSGAAYEQYF. CDR3 sequence (DNA): TGTGCCAGCAGTCCCTCGGGGGCCGCCTACGAGCAGTACTTC.

The chain links TRBV11-2 to TRBJ2-3, with TRBD2 as a possible D gene (6 bases). Trimming shortened V by 1 base and J by 5 bases, and 10 bases separated the two germline ends. CDR3 size: 14 residues. Per the germline V gene, CDR1 is SGHAT and CDR2 is FQNNGV. CDR3 region: CASSLVLGGDTQYF. The CDR3 nucleotides are TGTGCCAGCAGCTTAGTTTTGGGGGGAGATACGCAGTATTTT.

The rearrangement joins TRBV5-5 to TRBJ1-1; 9 nucleotides match TRBD1. Trimming at V came to 2 bases and at J to 0 bases, leaving 8 bases not matched to a gene. Germline V lookup: CDR1 SGHKS, CDR2 YYEKEE (reference sequence). The CDR3 is 17 amino acids. The DNA for the CDR3 is TGTGCCAGCAGCTTCCCGGGACAGGGAAAGATGAACACTGAAGCTTTCTTT. Translating it yields CASSFPGQGKMNTEAFF.

Only a few counts were recorded for this clonotype. The J gene is TRBJ2-1, the V gene TRBV7-8; the D gene is possibly TRBD2 (5 bases). The germline V and J ends were trimmed by 5 bases and 6 bases, with 20 bases remaining between them. This CDR3 has 16 residues. In germline, CDR1 is SGHVS, CDR2 FQNEAQ. The CDR3 here is CASSPWTGSLGNEQFF. CDR3 coding DNA: TGTGCCAGCAGCCCATGGACGGGGAGCTTGGGCAATGAGCAGTTCTTC.

This clonotype turned up a few times. V and J are TRBV5-6 and TRBJ2-7; D possibly corresponds to TRBD1 (5 bases). The CDR3 runs to 14 residues. Germline V gives CDR1 SGHDT, CDR2 YYEEEE. V was shortened by 4 bases and J by 2 bases, with 13 bases between the two germline ends. CDR3 residues: CASSPEGQPYEQYF. CDR3 in DNA: TGTGCCAGCAGCCCAGAAGGACAACCCTACGAGCAGTACTTC.

The CDR3 DNA reads TGTGCCAGCAGTTCCGACTGGTACGAGCAGTACTTC. This encodes CASSSDWYEQYF. The V gene is TRBV7-8, the J gene TRBJ2-7; D gene unclear. This CDR3 has 12 residues. Trimming shortened V by 6 bases and J by 4 bases, and 10 bases separated the two germline ends. Per germline, CDR1 SGHVS and CDR2 FQNEAQ.

This chain joins TRBV5-1 and TRBJ2-2; TRBD2 aligns across 7 bases. Per germline, CDR1 SGHRS and CDR2 YFSETQ. Unmatched junction bases numbered 12, after V lost 0 bases and J lost 7 bases. The CDR3 has 17 residues. CDR3 loop: CASSLDFGTTLVGELFF. Written as DNA, the CDR3 is TGCGCCAGCAGCTTGGATTTTGGGACTACCCTAGTCGGGGAGCTGTTTTTT.

V is TRBV11-1 and J is TRBJ2-1; 11 bases align to TRBD2. V lost 2 bases, J lost 4 bases, and 7 bases stayed unmatched. CDR1 SGHAT and CDR2 FQDESV come from the germline V gene (reference sequence). The CDR3 is 17 residues long. The CDR3 DNA reads TGTGCCAGCAGCTTAAAAGCGGGACTAGCGGATTACAATGAGCAGTTCTTC. Translating it yields CASSLKAGLADYNEQFF.

This clonotype was seen more than once but under ten times. This chain uses TRBV29-1 with TRBJ2-7; 8 nucleotides agree with TRBD2. The CDR3 loop spans 15 amino acids. J gave up 3 bases and V 4 bases, and 11 bases lay outside the gene matches. From germline, CDR1 is SQVTM and CDR2 ANQGSEA. CDR3 nucleotide sequence: TGCAGCGTTGCGGGGGGGGGGCTGAGCGGCTACGAGCAGTACTTC. This translates into CSVAGGGLSGYEQYF.

This chain joins TRBV27 and TRBJ1-5; D is possibly TRBD1 (6 bases). The CDR3 length is 14 residues. V was cut by 3 bases and J by 6 bases, with 12 bases left in between. Germline CDR1 and CDR2: MNHEY and SMNVEV (reference sequence). The CDR3 is CASSLSGEGQPQHF. The CDR3 bases are TGTGCCAGCAGTTTGTCAGGGGAGGGTCAGCCCCAGCATTTT.

This clonotype was seen more than once but under ten times. The chain couples TRBV29-1 to TRBJ2-7; D might be TRBD1 or TRBD2, each matching 5 bases. The ends were cut back, 6 bases at V and 4 bases at J, with 19 bases in the middle. The germline gives CDR1 SQVTM, CDR2 ANQGSEA. This CDR3 spans 14 amino acids. The CDR3 DNA reads TGCAGCGTCCGGGGTGAACAGGAAGGGTACGAGCAGTACTTC. Residues: CSVRGEQEGYEQYF.

This clonotype was recorded a few times. The genes are TRBV28 and TRBJ2-5, with D tentatively TRBD1 (5 bases). The CDR3 has 12 residues. Looked up from germline, CDR1 is MDHEN and CDR2 is SYDVKM. V dropped 5 bases and J dropped 3 bases, with 7 bases sitting between them. CDR3 residues: CASSLREETQYF. The CDR3 nucleotides read TGTGCCAGCAGTCTCAGGGAAGAGACCCAGTACTTC. The whole variable domain, remainder taken from reference TRBV28 and TRBJ2-5, is DVKVTQSSRYLVKRTGEKVFLECVQDMDHENMFWYRQDPGLGLRLIYFSYDVKMKEKGDIPEGYSVSREKKERFSLILESASTNQTSMYLCASSLREETQYFGPGTRLLVL.

This clonotype came up a few times. V is TRBV20-1 and J is TRBJ2-5; D might be TRBD2 (7 bases). CDR1 and CDR2 (germline): DFQATT, SNEGSKA (reference sequence). The CDR3 sequence is 17 residues long. Trimming shortened V by 2 bases and J by 3 bases, and 22 bases separated the two germline ends. CDR3 loop: CSARWGGITGKEETQYF. The CDR3 coding sequence is TGCAGTGCTAGATGGGGGGGAATAACAGGGAAAGAAGAGACCCAGTACTTC.

This clonotype was observed a few times. The rearrangement links TRBV29-1 to TRBJ2-7, with 7 bases fitting TRBD2. Germline lookup yields CDR1 SQVTM and CDR2 ANQGSEA. V lost 0 bases to trimming and J lost 4 bases; unmatched junction nucleotides: 6. The CDR3 runs to 14 residues. Here the CDR3 reads CSVEDRGRTYEQYF. CDR3 nucleotide sequence: TGCAGCGTTGAAGATCGCGGGAGAACTTACGAGCAGTACTTC.

This chain joins TRBV27 and TRBJ2-3; D is ambiguous. Germline CDR1 MNHEY, CDR2 SMNVEV (reference sequence). Trimming shortened V by 4 bases and J by 3 bases, and 5 bases separated the two germline ends. CDR3 length: 12 residues. The CDR3 DNA sequence: TGTGCCAGCAGTTCTATAACAGATACGCAGTATTTT. Translated, it gives CASSSITDTQYF.

This sequence joins TRBV12-3 or TRBV12-4 and TRBJ2-1, with D unresolved. The CDR3 has 15 residues. The germline V and J ends were trimmed by 7 bases and 2 bases, with 15 bases remaining between them. CDR3 loop: CASTPSGPAYNEQFF. The CDR3 region has the DNA TGTGCCAGCACCCCTTCCGGACCCGCCTACAATGAGCAGTTCTTC.

The V call is TRBV6-6, the J call TRBJ1-2, with a weak D call TRBD1 (5 bases). The CDR3 length is 12 residues. Trimming cost V 7 bases and J 2 bases, with 8 bases left between them. Looked up from germline, CDR1 is MNHNY and CDR2 is SVGAGI (reference sequence). The CDR3 DNA follows: TGTGCCAGCACGGGGCTGAACTATGGCTACACCTTC. Translation gives CASTGLNYGYTF.

The chain employs TRBV6-5 and TRBJ2-3; 9 nucleotides match TRBD1. CDR3 size: 15 residues. J lost 8 bases, V lost 0 bases, and 6 bases had no gene match. The germline V gene encodes CDR1 MNHEY and CDR2 SVGAGI. DNA of the CDR3: TGTGCCAGCAGTTACTCCTCGACAGGGGGAGGTACGCAGTATTTT. Protein product: CASSYSSTGGGTQYF.